The rows below give T cell receptor beta chains drawn from one sample of a study of blood T cell repertoires in COVID-19. Sequenced by immunoSEQ multiplex PCR; TCRdb stores in-frame clones only, minus some. The table records 250,000 or so clones, around 86% of them present only once. The sample consisted of peripheral blood. These receptors originate from a woman between 55 and 75 years old with COVID-19, enrolled during active disease. Both conserved end residues are trimmed from each CDR3. The order of the fields is J gene, clone size, V gene, CDR3 protein. The size entry is marked missing in some rows and otherwise reads once, few, many or a size class.

TRBJ2-3,NA,TRBV28,ASSTHGGKGRDTQY
TRBJ2-7,NA,TRBV6-6,ASSPLVYEQY
TRBJ2-1,NA,TRBV7-3,ASSLRLAGAYNEQF
TRBJ2-7,NA,TRBV28,ASSSDRAELYEQY
TRBJ2-7,NA,TRBV7-9,ASSSGLAHEQY
TRBJ2-7,NA,TRBV11-2,ASSLDSLGQGSEQY
TRBJ2-7,NA,TRBV7-3,ASSYPDRGLYEQY
TRBJ2-2,NA,TRBV21-1,ASSKVGGQGGYMNTGELF
TRBJ2-2,NA,TRBV6-5,ASLEARNTGELF
TRBJ2-1,NA,TRBV4-3,ASSQARVAGEQF
TRBJ2-7,once,TRBV7-9,ASSLYGTYEQY
TRBJ2-1,NA,TRBV3-1/TRBV3-2,ASSGEGGVNEQF
TRBJ1-2,NA,TRBV12-3/TRBV12-4,ASSTSANYGYT
TRBJ2-1,few,TRBV2,ASSGTFGYYNEQF
TRBJ2-1,few,TRBV11-1,ASRHLTESYNEQF
TRBJ2-1,NA,TRBV6-4,ASSTFSGSYNEQF
TRBJ2-7,NA,TRBV19,ASSIQGSSYEQY
TRBJ2-1,NA,TRBV28,ASRALAGAYNEQF
TRBJ2-3,NA,TRBV30,AWRKLAGASTDTQY
TRBJ2-7,NA,TRBV5-1,ASSLGSGRAPYEQY
TRBJ1-6,NA,TRBV9,ASSVQVNSPLH
TRBJ2-2,once,TRBV18,ASSPGVGRNTGELF
TRBJ2-7,NA,TRBV7-2,ASSPGTSGSYEQY
TRBJ2-3,once,TRBV24-1,ATSDGRTSGRTQY
TRBJ2-7,NA,TRBV6-5,ASRTGGYYEQY
TRBJ1-2,NA,TRBV6-5,ASSTDQVRGYGYT
TRBJ1-5,NA,TRBV27,ASSSRVVGNQPQH
TRBJ2-1,NA,TRBV9,ASSVVREGAQF
TRBJ1-5,NA,TRBV7-2,ASSLSGRNQPQH
TRBJ2-2,NA,TRBV6-5,ATAGAAGELF
TRBJ2-1,NA,TRBV6-2/TRBV6-3,ASSLQGASYNEQF
TRBJ2-7,NA,TRBV10-3,ASSGTTYEQY
TRBJ1-1,NA,TRBV10-1,ASSKNRQARAF
TRBJ2-1,NA,TRBV7-9,ASSIKAGFGNEQF
TRBJ1-6,NA,TRBV30,AWSPGSYNSPLH
TRBJ1-2,NA,TRBV7-3,ASSLRPTGQGDYGYT
TRBJ2-3,NA,TRBV6-5,ASSRQGTDTQY
TRBJ2-1,NA,TRBV24-1,ATSDWEGGEQF
TRBJ2-5,once,TRBV19,ASSIGGGTQETQY
TRBJ2-1,NA,TRBV5-1,ASSSKPGQTSYNEQF
TRBJ2-1,once,TRBV20-1,SASETSGIYNEQF
TRBJ2-1,NA,TRBV5-1,ASSPTGQFSYNEQF
TRBJ1-2,NA,TRBV6-5,ASSSGTGDYGYT
TRBJ2-1,NA,TRBV28,ASGTRFGGSGRYNEQF
TRBJ1-5,NA,TRBV11-2,ASSLDTGQPQH
TRBJ2-7,NA,TRBV6-5,ASSRDREQY
TRBJ2-7,NA,TRBV28,ASSPGMRWYAYEQY
TRBJ1-1,NA,TRBV7-9,ASSLGTGEAF